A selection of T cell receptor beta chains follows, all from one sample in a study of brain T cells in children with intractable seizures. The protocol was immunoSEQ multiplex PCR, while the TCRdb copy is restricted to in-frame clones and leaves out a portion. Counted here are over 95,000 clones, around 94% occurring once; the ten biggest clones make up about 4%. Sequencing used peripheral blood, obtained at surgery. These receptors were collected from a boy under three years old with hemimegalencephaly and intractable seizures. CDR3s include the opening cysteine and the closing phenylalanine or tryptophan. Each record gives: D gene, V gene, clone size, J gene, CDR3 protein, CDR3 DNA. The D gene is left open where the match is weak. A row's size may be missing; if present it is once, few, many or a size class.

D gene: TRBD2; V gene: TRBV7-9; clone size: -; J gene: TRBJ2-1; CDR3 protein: CASSPRLAGVVTDEQFF; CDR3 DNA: TGTGCCAGCAGCCCCCGACTAGCGGGAGTGGTAACCGATGAGCAGTTCTTC
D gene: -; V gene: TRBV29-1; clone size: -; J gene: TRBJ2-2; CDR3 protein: CSADGTNTGELFF; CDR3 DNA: TGCAGCGCGGACGGGACAAACACCGGGGAGCTGTTTTTT
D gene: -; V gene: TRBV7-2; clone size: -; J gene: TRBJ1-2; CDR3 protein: CASSLGQGNYGYTF; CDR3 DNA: TGTGCCAGCAGCTTAGGCCAGGGGAACTATGGCTACACCTTC
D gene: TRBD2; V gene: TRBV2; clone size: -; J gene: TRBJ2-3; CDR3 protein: CASSSTSGRTDTQYF; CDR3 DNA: TGTGCCAGCAGTTCGACTAGCGGGAGAACAGATACGCAGTATTTT
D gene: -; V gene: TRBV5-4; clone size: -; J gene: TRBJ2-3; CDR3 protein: CASSSQGGRTDTQYF; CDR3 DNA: TGTGCCAGCAGCAGCCAGGGGGGGAGGACAGATACGCAGTATTTT
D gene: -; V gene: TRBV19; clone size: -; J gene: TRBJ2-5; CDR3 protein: CASKGGVLGQETQYF; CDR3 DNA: TGTGCCAGTAAAGGGGGGGTGTTGGGGCAAGAGACCCAGTACTTC
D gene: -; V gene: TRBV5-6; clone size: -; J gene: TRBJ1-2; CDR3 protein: CASSLGVPEGYTF; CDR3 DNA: TGTGCCAGCAGCTTGGGGGTACCAGAGGGCTACACCTTC
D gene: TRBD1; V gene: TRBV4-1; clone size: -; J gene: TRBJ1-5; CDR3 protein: CASSQTGGWVQPQHF; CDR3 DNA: TGCGCCAGCAGCCAGACAGGGGGCTGGGTTCAGCCCCAGCATTTT
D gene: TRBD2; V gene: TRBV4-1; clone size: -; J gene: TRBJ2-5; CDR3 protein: CASSRLWGRLAGGETQYF; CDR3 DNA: TGCGCCAGCAGTCGTCTTTGGGGCCGACTAGCGGGAGGAGAGACCCAGTACTTC
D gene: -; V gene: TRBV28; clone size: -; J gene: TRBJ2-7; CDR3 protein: CASSLWAGHGPSYEQYF; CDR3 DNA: TGTGCCAGCAGTTTATGGGCGGGACACGGGCCCTCCTACGAGCAGTACTTC
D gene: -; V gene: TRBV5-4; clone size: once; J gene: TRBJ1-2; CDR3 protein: CASSLALYYGYTF; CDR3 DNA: TGTGCCAGCAGCTTGGCCCTGTACTATGGCTACACCTTC
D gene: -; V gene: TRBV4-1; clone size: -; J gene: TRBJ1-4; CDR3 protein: CASTSGRTNEKLFF; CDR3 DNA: TGCGCCAGCACCTCAGGGAGAACTAATGAAAAACTGTTTTTT
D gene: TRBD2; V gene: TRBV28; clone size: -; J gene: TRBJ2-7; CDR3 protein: CASSRLAGSSYEQYF; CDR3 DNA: TGTGCCAGCAGCCGACTAGCGGGGTCCTCCTACGAGCAGTACTTC
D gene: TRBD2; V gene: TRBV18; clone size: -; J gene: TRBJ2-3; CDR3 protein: CASSPRTSGFSTDTQYF; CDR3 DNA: TGTGCCAGCTCCCCCCGGACTAGCGGGTTTAGCACAGATACGCAGTATTTT
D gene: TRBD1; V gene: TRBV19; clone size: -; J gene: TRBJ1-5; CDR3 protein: CASSSPGQGLNQPQHF; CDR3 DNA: TGTGCCAGTAGTTCACCGGGACAGGGTCTTAATCAGCCCCAGCATTTT
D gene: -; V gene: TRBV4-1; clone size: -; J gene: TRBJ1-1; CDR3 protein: CASRSTRSVEAFF; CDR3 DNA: TGCGCCAGCAGATCCACCCGGTCGGTTGAAGCTTTCTTT